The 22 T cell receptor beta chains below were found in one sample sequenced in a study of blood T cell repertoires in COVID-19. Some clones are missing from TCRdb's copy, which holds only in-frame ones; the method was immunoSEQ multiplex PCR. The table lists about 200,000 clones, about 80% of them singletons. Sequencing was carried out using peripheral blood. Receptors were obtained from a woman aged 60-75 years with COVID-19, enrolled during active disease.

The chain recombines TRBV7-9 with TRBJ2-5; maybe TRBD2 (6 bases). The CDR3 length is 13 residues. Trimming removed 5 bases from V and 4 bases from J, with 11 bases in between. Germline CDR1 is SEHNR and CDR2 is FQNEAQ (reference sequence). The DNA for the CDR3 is TGTGCCAGCAGCCCCCTCGGGGGAGAGACCCAGTACTTC. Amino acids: CASSPLGGETQYF. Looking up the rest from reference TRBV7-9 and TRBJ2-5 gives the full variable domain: DTGVSQNPRHKITKRGQNVTFRCDPISEHNRLYWYRQTLGQGPEFLTYFQNEAQLEKSRLLSDRFSAERPKGSFSTLEIQRTEQGDSAMYLCASSPLGGETQYFGPGTRLLVL.

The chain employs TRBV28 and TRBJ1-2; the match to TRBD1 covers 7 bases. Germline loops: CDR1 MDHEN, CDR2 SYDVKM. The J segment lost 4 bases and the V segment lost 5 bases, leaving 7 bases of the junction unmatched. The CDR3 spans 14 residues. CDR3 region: CASSPTGEAYGYTF. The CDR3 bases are TGTGCCAGCAGTCCTACAGGGGAGGCCTATGGCTACACCTTC.

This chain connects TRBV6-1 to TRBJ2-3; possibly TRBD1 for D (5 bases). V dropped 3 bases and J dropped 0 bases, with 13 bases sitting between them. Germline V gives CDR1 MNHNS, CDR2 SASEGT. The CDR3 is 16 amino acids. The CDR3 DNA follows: TGTGCCAGCAGTGACGACAGATTTAGAAGCACAGATACGCAGTATTTT. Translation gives CASSDDRFRSTDTQYF.

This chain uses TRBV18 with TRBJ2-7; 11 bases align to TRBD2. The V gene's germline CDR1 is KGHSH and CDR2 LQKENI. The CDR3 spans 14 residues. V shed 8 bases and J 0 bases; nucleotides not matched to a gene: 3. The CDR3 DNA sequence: TGTGCCAGCACCACTAGCGGGGGCTCCTACGAGCAGTACTTC. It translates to CASTTSGGSYEQYF.

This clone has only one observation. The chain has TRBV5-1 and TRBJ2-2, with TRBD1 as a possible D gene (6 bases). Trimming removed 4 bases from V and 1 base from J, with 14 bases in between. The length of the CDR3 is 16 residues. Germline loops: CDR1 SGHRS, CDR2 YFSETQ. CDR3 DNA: TGCGCCAGCAGCCCCACCGGGACAATGAACACCGGGGAGCTGTTTTTT. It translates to CASSPTGTMNTGELFF.

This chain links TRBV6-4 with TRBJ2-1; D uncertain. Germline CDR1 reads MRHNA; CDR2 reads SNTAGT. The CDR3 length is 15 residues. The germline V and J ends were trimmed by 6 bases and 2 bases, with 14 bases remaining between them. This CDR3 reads CASSPGTSTYNEQFF. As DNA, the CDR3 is TGTGCCAGCAGCCCCGGTACTTCCACCTACAATGAGCAGTTCTTC.

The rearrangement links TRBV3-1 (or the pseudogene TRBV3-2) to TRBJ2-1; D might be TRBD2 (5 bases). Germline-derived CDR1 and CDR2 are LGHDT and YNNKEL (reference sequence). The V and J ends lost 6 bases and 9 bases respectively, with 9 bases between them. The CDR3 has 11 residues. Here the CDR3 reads CASSLRGEQFF. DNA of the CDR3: TGTGCCAGCAGTCTTCGGGGTGAGCAGTTCTTC.

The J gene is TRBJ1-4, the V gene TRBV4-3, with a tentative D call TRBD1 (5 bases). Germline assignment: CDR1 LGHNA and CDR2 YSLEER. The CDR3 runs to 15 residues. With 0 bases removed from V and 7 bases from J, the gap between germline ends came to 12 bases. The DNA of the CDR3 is TGCGCCAGCAGCCAAGATTCGGGGGGGGGTGAAAAACTGTTTTTT. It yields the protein CASSQDSGGGEKLFF.

CDR3 in DNA: TGTGCCAGCAGCAGAGGCTCTGGAAACACCATATATTTT. This translates into CASSRGSGNTIYF. The genes are TRBV7-2 and TRBJ1-3; D remains unclear. Trimming removed 5 bases from V and 0 bases from J, with 5 bases in between. This CDR3 region has 13 residues. Germline V CDR1 and CDR2: SGHTA, FQGNSA.

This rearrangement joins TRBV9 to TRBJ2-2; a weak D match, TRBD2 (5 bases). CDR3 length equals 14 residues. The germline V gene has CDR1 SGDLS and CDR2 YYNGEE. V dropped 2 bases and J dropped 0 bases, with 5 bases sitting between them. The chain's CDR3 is CASSVGANTGELFF. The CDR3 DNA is TGTGCCAGCAGCGTGGGAGCGAACACCGGGGAGCTGTTTTTT.

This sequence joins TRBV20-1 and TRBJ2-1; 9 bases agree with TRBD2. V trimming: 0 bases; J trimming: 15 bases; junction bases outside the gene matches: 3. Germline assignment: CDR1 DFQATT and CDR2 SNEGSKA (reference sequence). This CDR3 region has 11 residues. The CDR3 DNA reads TGCAGTGCTAGAGACCTAGCGGGGTGGTTCTTC. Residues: CSARDLAGWFF.

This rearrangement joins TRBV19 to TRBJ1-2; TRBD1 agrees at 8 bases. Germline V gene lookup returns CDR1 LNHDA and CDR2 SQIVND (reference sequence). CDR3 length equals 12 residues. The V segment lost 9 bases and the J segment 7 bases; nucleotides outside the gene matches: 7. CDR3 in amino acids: CASRDRRAGYTF. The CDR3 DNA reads TGTGCCAGCAGGGACAGGAGAGCTGGCTACACCTTC.

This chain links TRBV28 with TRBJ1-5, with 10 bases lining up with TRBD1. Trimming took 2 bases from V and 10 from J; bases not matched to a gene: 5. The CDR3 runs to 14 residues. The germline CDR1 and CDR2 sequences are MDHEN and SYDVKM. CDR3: CASSLGQGVVPQHF. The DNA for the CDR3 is TGTGCCAGCAGTTTAGGACAGGGGGTAGTCCCCCAGCATTTT.

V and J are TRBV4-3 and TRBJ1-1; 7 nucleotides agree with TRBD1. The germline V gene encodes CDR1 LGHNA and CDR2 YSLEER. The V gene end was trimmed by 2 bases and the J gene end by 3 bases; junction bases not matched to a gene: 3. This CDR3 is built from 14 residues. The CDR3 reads CASSQTQGDTEAFF. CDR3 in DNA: TGCGCCAGCAGCCAAACGCAGGGGGACACTGAAGCTTTCTTT.

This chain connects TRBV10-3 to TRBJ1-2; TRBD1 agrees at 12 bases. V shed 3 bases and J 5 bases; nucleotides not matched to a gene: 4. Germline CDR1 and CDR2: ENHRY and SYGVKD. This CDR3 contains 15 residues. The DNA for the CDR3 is TGTGCCATCAGTGACCGGGACAGGGGGCCATATGGCTACACCTTC. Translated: CAISDRDRGPYGYTF.

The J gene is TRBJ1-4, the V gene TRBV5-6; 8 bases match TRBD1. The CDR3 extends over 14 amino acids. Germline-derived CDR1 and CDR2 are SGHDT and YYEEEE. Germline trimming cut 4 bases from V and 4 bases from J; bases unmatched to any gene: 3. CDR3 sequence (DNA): TGTGCCAGCAGCCGACAGGGGATTAATGAAAAACTGTTTTTT. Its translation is CASSRQGINEKLFF.

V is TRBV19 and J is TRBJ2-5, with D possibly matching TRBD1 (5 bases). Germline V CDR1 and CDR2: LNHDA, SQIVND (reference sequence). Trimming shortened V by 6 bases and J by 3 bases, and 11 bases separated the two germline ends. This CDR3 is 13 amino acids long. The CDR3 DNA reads TGTGCCAGTAGGTCCCCAGGGAAAGAGACCCAGTACTTC. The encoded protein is CASRSPGKETQYF.

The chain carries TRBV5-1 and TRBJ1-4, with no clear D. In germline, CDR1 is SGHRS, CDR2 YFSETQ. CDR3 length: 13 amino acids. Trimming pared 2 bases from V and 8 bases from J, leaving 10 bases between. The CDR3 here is CASSFGGGEKLFF. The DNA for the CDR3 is TGCGCCAGCAGCTTCGGCGGTGGGGAAAAACTGTTTTTT.

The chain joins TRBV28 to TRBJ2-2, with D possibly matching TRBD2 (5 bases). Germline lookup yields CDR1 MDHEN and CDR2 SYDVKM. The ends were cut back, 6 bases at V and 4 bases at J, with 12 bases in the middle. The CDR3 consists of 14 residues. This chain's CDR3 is CASRLSGITGELFF. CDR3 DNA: TGTGCCAGCAGACTCAGCGGAATCACCGGGGAGCTGTTTTTT.

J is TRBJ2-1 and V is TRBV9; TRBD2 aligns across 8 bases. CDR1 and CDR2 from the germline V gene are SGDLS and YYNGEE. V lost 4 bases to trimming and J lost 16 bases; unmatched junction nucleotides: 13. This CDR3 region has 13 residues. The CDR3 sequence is CASSKGGGTSNFF. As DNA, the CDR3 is TGTGCCAGCAGCAAGGGTGGGGGGACTAGTAACTTCTTC.

CDR3 region: CASSLVDITDTQYF. The CDR3 coding sequence is TGTGCCAGCAGCTTAGTGGACATCACAGATACGCAGTATTTT. This chain connects TRBV7-8 to TRBJ2-3, with D perhaps matching TRBD1 (5 bases). The length of the CDR3 is 14 residues. Germline V gene lookup returns CDR1 SGHVS and CDR2 FQNEAQ. V lost 1 base and J lost 2, with 7 bases in between.

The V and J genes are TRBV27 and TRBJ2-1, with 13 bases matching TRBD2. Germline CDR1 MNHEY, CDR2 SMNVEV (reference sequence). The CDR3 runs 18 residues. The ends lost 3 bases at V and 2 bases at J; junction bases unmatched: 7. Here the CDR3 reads CASSFRATSGRPYNEQFF. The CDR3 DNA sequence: TGTGCCAGCAGTTTCCGCGCGACTAGCGGGAGGCCCTACAATGAGCAGTTCTTC.